The 3 T cell receptor beta chains below all came from one sample that was sequenced in a study of shared clonotypes between healthy human individuals. Assay used: immunoSEQ multiplex PCR; TCRdb lists only in-frame clones, some missing. The sample holds around 2.5 million clones, over 85% seen once. The source material was naive CD4+ T cells from PBMCs. Subset denoted: CD45RA+ positively selected. These receptors came from a man aged 18 to 30 in good health. Some clones in this sample may be carry-over from other donors' samples.

This clone has just one count. The chain recombines TRBV28 with TRBJ2-3, with TRBD2 matching 12 bases. V lost 8 bases, J lost 6 bases, and 6 bases stayed unmatched. The CDR3 contains 14 residues. The germline gives CDR1 MDHEN, CDR2 SYDVKM. CDR3 amino acids: CASATSGGRDTQYF. In DNA form, the CDR3 reads TGTGCCAGCGCGACTAGCGGGGGCCGGGATACGCAGTATTTT.

This rearrangement joins TRBV7-9 to TRBJ2-3; 7 bases align to TRBD1. CDR1 is SEHNR and CDR2 is FQNEAQ in the germline V gene (reference sequence). The CDR3 is 17 residues long. V was pared by 4 bases and J by 6 bases, with 16 bases of the junction left unmatched. The CDR3 loop is CASSSRRSDRDRDTQYF. In nucleotides, the CDR3 is TGTGCCAGCAGCTCCCGGCGGAGTGACAGGGACCGGGATACGCAGTATTTT. The whole variable domain, filled in from reference TRBV7-9 and TRBJ2-3, reads DTGVSQNPRHKITKRGQNVTFRCDPISEHNRLYWYRQTLGQGPEFLTYFQNEAQLEKSRLLSDRFSAERPKGSFSTLEIQRTEQGDSAMYLCASSSRRSDRDRDTQYFGPGTRLTVL.

J is TRBJ2-5 and V is TRBV15; the D gene is possibly TRBD2 (6 bases). Germline V gene data show CDR1 as LNHNV and CDR2 as YYDKDF (reference sequence). The CDR3 length is 15 residues. V was trimmed by 1 base and J by 1 base, leaving 10 bases between them. CDR3 DNA: TGTGCCACCAGCAGAGTGATAGCGGTCCAAGAGACCCAGTACTTC. This codes for CATSRVIAVQETQYF.